Shown below are 29 T cell receptor beta chains from a single sample sequenced in a study of blood T cell repertoires in COVID-19. Clones were sequenced by immunoSEQ multiplex PCR, and TCRdb holds only the in-frame ones, with some missing. The profile shows under 200,000 clones, 75% to 95% of them singletons. The sequenced material came from peripheral blood. The source of these receptors is a man aged 50-59 years with acute or convalescent COVID-19.

This rearrangement joins TRBV10-1 to TRBJ2-3; 10 bases fit TRBD2. CDR3 size: 17 residues. CDR1 is WNHNN, CDR2 SYGVQD, per germline (reference sequence). The V and J ends lost 2 bases and 0 bases, in that order; junction bases with no gene match: 5. Here the CDR3 DNA reads TGCGCCAGCAGTGAGCCCCGACTAGCGGGCAGCACAGATACGCAGTATTTT. Protein: CASSEPRLAGSTDTQYF.

This clone was recorded only once. Germline and junction disagree at one end, which may indicate a read error. The rearrangement links TRBV3-1 (or the pseudogene TRBV3-2) to TRBJ2-7; TRBD1 is a possible D gene (6 bases). In germline, CDR1 is LGHDT, CDR2 YNNKEL (reference sequence). The CDR3 loop spans 15 amino acids. CDR3 in DNA: TGTGCCAGCAGCCGAACCGGGACAAGGGCTTACGGGCAGTACTTC. Amino acids: CASSRTGTRAYGQYF.

The sample holds one count of this clone. As DNA, the CDR3 is TGTGCCAGCAGCCAGTTTACTAGCGGAGCTTACTACAATGAGCAGTTCTTC. Translated: CASSQFTSGAYYNEQFF. The genes are TRBV14 and TRBJ2-1; 8 bases match TRBD2. J lost 3 bases, V lost 3 bases, and 10 bases had no gene match. The CDR3 consists of 17 residues. CDR1 and CDR2 from the germline V gene are SGHDN and FVKESK. Full variable domain (remainder filled in from reference TRBV14 and TRBJ2-1): EAGVTQFPSHSVIEKGQTVTLRCDPISGHDNLYWYRRVMGKEIKFLLHFVKESKQDESGMPNNRFLAERTGGTYSTLKVQPAELEDSGVYFCASSQFTSGAYYNEQFFGPGTRLTVL.

The chain joins TRBV7-2 to TRBJ2-1; 9 bases align to TRBD1. Germline V lookup: CDR1 SGHTA, CDR2 FQGNSA. This CDR3 is 14 amino acids long. The trim removed 3 bases at V and 8 bases at J, leaving 5 bases unmatched. CDR3 coding DNA: TGTGCCAGCAGCTTTCGACAGGGGGTGGATGAGCAGTTCTTC. The encoded protein is CASSFRQGVDEQFF.

Note on this clone: This sample includes further DNA sequences coding for the same CDR3. V gene TRBV19 combines with J gene TRBJ1-2, with D perhaps matching TRBD1 (6 bases). V was clipped by 6 bases and J by 3 bases, with 14 bases between them. The CDR3 has 14 residues. Looked up from germline, CDR1 is LNHDA and CDR2 is SQIVND (reference sequence). Written as DNA, the CDR3 is TGTGCCAGTAGCCCACAGGGTATGGACTATGGCTACACCTTC. Translated, it gives CASSPQGMDYGYTF.

This chain connects TRBV18 to TRBJ2-2; TRBD2 matches at 7 bases. The germline CDR1 and CDR2 sequences are KGHSH and LQKENI. V shed 3 bases and J 4 bases; nucleotides not matched to a gene: 2. The CDR3 extends over 14 amino acids. The CDR3 nucleotides are TGTGCCAGCTCACCTCGCGGGGGCACCGGGGAGCTGTTTTTT. Amino acids: CASSPRGGTGELFF. The variable domain in full, completed from reference TRBV18 and TRBJ2-2, reads NAGVMQNPRHLVRRRGQEARLRCSPMKGHSHVYWYRQLPEEGLKFMVYLQKENIIDESGMPKERFSAEFPKEGPSILRIQQVVRGDSAAYFCASSPRGGTGELFFGEGSRLTVL.

This clone was recorded only once. The rearrangement uses TRBV7-9 and TRBJ1-6; D unclear. Germline CDR1 SEHNR, CDR2 FQNEAQ (reference sequence). CDR3 size: 14 residues. Trimming removed 5 bases from V and 7 bases from J, with 12 bases in between. The CDR3 spells CASSPWRLNSPLHF. In DNA, the CDR3 is TGTGCCAGCAGCCCATGGAGGCTGAATTCACCCCTCCACTTT.

This clone appeared a few times. The genes are TRBV7-9 and TRBJ1-6; 7 bases fit TRBD1. Germline V gene lookup returns CDR1 SEHNR and CDR2 FQNEAQ (reference sequence). V gave up 5 bases and J gave up 9 bases; unmatched junction bases: 10. CDR3 length: 15 residues. CDR3 bases: TGTGCCAGCAGCCCAGGGACAGTCAACTCTTCACCCCTCCACTTT. Translation: CASSPGTVNSSPLHF.

The rearrangement joins TRBV18 to TRBJ2-7, with 13 bases identical to TRBD2. Germline V gene lookup returns CDR1 KGHSH and CDR2 LQKENI. The CDR3 is 15 residues long. V trimming: 6 bases; J trimming: 4 bases; junction bases outside the gene matches: 6. CDR3 DNA sequence: TGTGCCAGCTCCCCGACTAGCGGGAGGTTGTACGAGCAGTACTTC. Its protein is CASSPTSGRLYEQYF.

The chain links TRBV28 to TRBJ1-5, with 8 bases that match TRBD1. V lost 8 bases and J lost 0; bases outside the gene matches: 12. The CDR3 loop spans 17 amino acids. Per the germline V gene, CDR1 is MDHEN and CDR2 is SYDVKM. The CDR3 DNA reads as TGTGCCAGCTCACCGGGGGACAGGCTCTATAGCAATCAGCCCCAGCATTTT. Protein sequence: CASSPGDRLYSNQPQHF.

The V gene is TRBV7-8, the J gene TRBJ2-2, with TRBD1 matching over 9 bases. From germline, CDR1 is SGHVS and CDR2 FQNEAQ. Losses at the gene ends were 2 bases for V and 4 bases for J; bases not matched to a gene: 5. This CDR3 is 16 amino acids long. The CDR3 DNA follows: TGTGCCAGCAGCTTAAGGGGACAGGGTATCACCGGGGAGCTGTTTTTT. Translating gives CASSLRGQGITGELFF.

The genes are TRBV9 and TRBJ2-7; no definite D call. The CDR3 runs to 16 residues. Per the germline V gene, CDR1 is SGDLS and CDR2 is YYNGEE. V lost 0 bases to trimming and J lost 0 bases, with 13 bases between them. The CDR3 nucleotides are TGTGCCAGCAGCGTAGCTCTTAGCTGCCTCTCCTACGAGCAGTACTTC. It encodes CASSVALSCLSYEQYF. The complete variable domain, with remaining parts taken from reference TRBV9 and TRBJ2-7, reads DSGVTQTPKHLITATGQRVTLRCSPRSGDLSVYWYQQSLDQGLQFLIQYYNGEERAKGNILERFSAQQFPDLHSELNLSSLELGDSALYFCASSVALSCLSYEQYFGPGTRLTVT.

This chain links TRBV5-4 with TRBJ1-1, with D possibly being TRBD1 (6 bases). The CDR3 spans 12 residues. Germline-derived CDR1 and CDR2 are SGHNT and YYREEE (reference sequence). Trimming pared 4 bases from V and 10 bases from J, leaving 14 bases between. The CDR3, as DNA: TGTGCCAGCAGCACCAAACAGGGTGGAGCTTTCTTT. It encodes CASSTKQGGAFF.

The chain employs TRBV6-5 and TRBJ1-2; TRBD1 matches at 7 bases. CDR3 length: 13 amino acids. The J segment lost 3 bases and the V segment lost 11 bases, leaving 9 bases of the junction unmatched. Germline V gene lookup returns CDR1 MNHEY and CDR2 SVGAGI. CDR3 nucleotides: TGTGCCTATAAAGGGGGCGCGGACTATGGCTACACCTTC. This translates into CAYKGGADYGYTF.

The chain couples TRBV28 to TRBJ2-6, with D perhaps TRBD1 (6 bases). Germline V gene lookup returns CDR1 MDHEN and CDR2 SYDVKM. CDR3 length: 16 residues. With 1 base removed from V and 1 base from J, the gap between germline ends came to 8 bases. The CDR3 sequence: CASSLYRASGANVLTF. The DNA of the CDR3 is TGTGCCAGCAGTTTATACAGGGCGTCTGGGGCCAACGTCCTGACTTTC.

The rearrangement links TRBV27 to TRBJ2-7, with TRBD1 identical over 7 bases. Germline CDR1 MNHEY, CDR2 SMNVEV (reference sequence). The CDR3 is 13 residues long. J gave up 2 bases and V 5 bases, and 3 bases lay outside the gene matches. CDR3 bases: TGTGCCAGCAGTGCGACAGGGCCCTACGAGCAGTACTTC. Translating it yields CASSATGPYEQYF.

The rearrangement uses TRBV7-2 and TRBJ1-6; the D is unclear. This CDR3 region has 13 residues. Looked up from germline, CDR1 is SGHTA and CDR2 is FQGNSA. The V gene lost 2 bases and the J gene lost 8 bases, with 7 bases spanning the gap. The CDR3 DNA sequence: TGTGCCAGCAGCTTATCCCTCTATTCACCCCTCCACTTT. Protein product: CASSLSLYSPLHF.

The rearrangement links TRBV29-1 to TRBJ2-5, with D possibly TRBD2 on 6 matching bases. Germline CDR1 SQVTM, CDR2 ANQGSEA. Between the trimmed V and J ends, which lost 6 bases and 0 bases, there was a span of 20 bases. This CDR3 has 16 amino acids. The CDR3 nucleotides read TGCAGCGTCTCACCGGGGGAAGCCCCTAACCAAGAGACCCAGTACTTC. Protein product: CSVSPGEAPNQETQYF.

The chain links TRBV5-6 to TRBJ2-7, with 7 bases fitting TRBD1. The CDR3 has 13 amino acids. V shed 4 bases and J 5 bases; nucleotides not matched to a gene: 6. The germline gives CDR1 SGHDT, CDR2 YYEEEE. The CDR3 reads CASSLGTGDEQYF. CDR3 DNA: TGTGCCAGCAGCCTCGGAACAGGGGACGAGCAGTACTTC.

This sequence joins TRBV27 and TRBJ2-7; TRBD2 is a possible D gene (6 bases). The germline V and J ends were trimmed by 2 bases and 9 bases, with 11 bases remaining between them. This CDR3 contains 12 residues. Germline V lookup: CDR1 MNHEY, CDR2 SMNVEV (reference sequence). The CDR3 sequence: CASSLRAGMQYF. The CDR3 DNA sequence: TGTGCCAGCAGTTTAAGGGCGGGGATGCAGTACTTC.

V and J are TRBV11-2 and TRBJ2-4, with 7 bases aligning to TRBD1. CDR1 and CDR2 from the germline V gene are SGHAT and FQNNGV. The trim removed 5 bases at V and 2 bases at J, leaving 6 bases unmatched. This CDR3 spans 15 amino acids. For the CDR3, the DNA is TGTGCCAGCAGCACGACAGGGCTACCCAAAAACATTCAGTACTTC. Protein: CASSTTGLPKNIQYF.

The V gene is TRBV28, the J gene TRBJ2-7, with D perhaps matching TRBD1 (6 bases). The CDR3 loop spans 13 amino acids. Per the germline V gene, CDR1 is MDHEN and CDR2 is SYDVKM. V shed 6 bases and J shed 7 bases, with 16 bases lying between them. The CDR3 DNA is TGTGCCAGCAGCCGATACAGGGCTGGTGAGCAGTACTTC. Translation gives CASSRYRAGEQYF.

The rearrangement links TRBV10-2 to TRBJ2-1; 11 bases are shared with TRBD2. The CDR3 is 12 amino acids. The germline CDR1 and CDR2 sequences are WSHSY and SAAADI. The junction had 7 bases not matched to a gene; V was cut back by 6 bases and J by 15 bases. CDR3 DNA sequence: TGCGCCAGCAGCCCTCTAGCGGGAGGCCGGTTCTTC. Translating it yields CASSPLAGGRFF.

The rearrangement joins TRBV20-1 to TRBJ2-1; the D is unclear. Trimming pared 5 bases from V and 7 bases from J, leaving 6 bases between. This CDR3 is built from 10 residues. Germline loops: CDR1 DFQATT, CDR2 SNEGSKA (reference sequence). The CDR3 DNA is TGCAGTGCTGCACGGAATGAGCAGTTCTTC. Protein: CSAARNEQFF.

In DNA, the CDR3 is TGTGCCAGCAGCTATAAACGTACTATCGAGCAGTACGTC. Protein: CASSYKRTIEQYV. V is TRBV5-6 and J is TRBJ2-7; D ambiguous. The CDR3 runs 13 residues. Germline values: CDR1 SGHDT, CDR2 YYEEEE. Deletions cut 3 bases from V and 6 bases from J, with 13 bases between.

The chain has TRBV18 and TRBJ2-1; TRBD2 matches 9 bases. The CDR3 is 17 amino acids. Per the germline V gene, CDR1 is KGHSH and CDR2 is LQKENI. The V and J ends lost 0 bases and 6 bases, in that order; junction bases with no gene match: 9. Here the CDR3 reads CASSPPGLSGGLNEQFF. In nucleotides, the CDR3 is TGTGCCAGCTCACCACCGGGGCTTAGCGGGGGCCTCAATGAGCAGTTCTTC. Complete variable domain (other parts from reference TRBV18 and TRBJ2-1): NAGVMQNPRHLVRRRGQEARLRCSPMKGHSHVYWYRQLPEEGLKFMVYLQKENIIDESGMPKERFSAEFPKEGPSILRIQQVVRGDSAAYFCASSPPGLSGGLNEQFFGPGTRLTVL.

This clone was found a few times. The chain employs TRBV12-3 or TRBV12-4 and TRBJ1-5; TRBD1 matches at 9 bases. The ends lost 6 bases at V and 4 bases at J; junction bases unmatched: 1. The CDR3 runs to 13 residues. CDR3 residues: CASSGTGNQPQHF. The CDR3 DNA is TGTGCCAGCAGCGGGACAGGGAATCAGCCCCAGCATTTT.

V and J are TRBV6-2 or TRBV6-3 and TRBJ2-5, with 7 positions matching TRBD1. Germline trimming cut 2 bases from V and 1 base from J; bases unmatched to any gene: 16. The CDR3 sequence is 19 residues long. The germline V gene encodes CDR1 MNHEY and CDR2 SVGEGT. The CDR3 bases are TGTGCCAGCAGTTACCCCCGGCTCCTGGACAGGCGGGCCCAAGAGACCCAGTACTTC. Its protein is CASSYPRLLDRRAQETQYF.

The chain joins TRBV19 to TRBJ1-1; no clear D gene. The V gene lost 0 bases and the J gene lost 8 bases, with 19 bases spanning the gap. Germline values: CDR1 LNHDA, CDR2 SQIVND (reference sequence). This CDR3 comprises 16 residues. CDR3 residues: CASSIEGFRGAREAFF. CDR3 DNA: TGTGCCAGTAGTATAGAAGGGTTTCGGGGAGCCCGCGAAGCTTTCTTT.